The rows below give T cell receptor beta chains drawn from one sample of a study of blood T cell repertoires in COVID-19. The method was immunoSEQ multiplex PCR; TCRdb's version includes in-frame clones alone and lacks a portion of them. Of about 230,000 clones listed, 86% are singletons. What was sequenced was PBMCs or T cells enriched from blood (not recorded which). The receptor source for this set is a woman in her 50s in a cohort exposed to, infected with or recovered from COVID-19 (not recorded which). Both conserved end residues are part of each CDR3. The order of the fields is V gene, D gene, J gene, clone size, CDR3 protein, CDR3 DNA. D genes are given only for firm matches. The size of a clone is reported for some rows only, either as once, few or many, or as a class for expanded clones.

V gene: TRBV5-4
D gene: TRBD1
J gene: TRBJ1-4
clone size: .
CDR3 protein: CASSIGTGYEKLFF
CDR3 DNA: TGTGCCAGCAGCATCGGGACAGGTTATGAAAAACTGTTTTTT

V gene: TRBV12-3/TRBV12-4
D gene: .
J gene: TRBJ1-1
clone size: .
CDR3 protein: CASSFSREAFF
CDR3 DNA: TGTGCCAGCAGTTTTTCCAGGGAAGCTTTCTTT

V gene: TRBV4-3
D gene: TRBD2
J gene: TRBJ2-3
clone size: .
CDR3 protein: CASSQTGLAGDTYTQYF
CDR3 DNA: TGCGCCAGCAGCCAGACCGGGCTAGCGGGGGATACATATACGCAGTATTTT

V gene: TRBV30
D gene: TRBD1
J gene: TRBJ2-1
clone size: .
CDR3 protein: CAWETGFNNEQFF
CDR3 DNA: TGTGCCTGGGAGACAGGGTTCAACAATGAGCAGTTCTTC

V gene: TRBV7-9
D gene: .
J gene: TRBJ2-2
clone size: .
CDR3 protein: CASSPPLGQNTGELFF
CDR3 DNA: TGTGCCAGCAGCCCACCCTTGGGACAGAACACCGGGGAGCTGTTTTTT

V gene: TRBV5-1
D gene: TRBD1
J gene: TRBJ1-5
clone size: .
CDR3 protein: CASRSTGASIEPQHF
CDR3 DNA: TGCGCCAGCCGTAGTACAGGGGCGTCAATTGAGCCCCAGCATTTT

V gene: TRBV12-3/TRBV12-4
D gene: TRBD1
J gene: TRBJ2-1
clone size: .
CDR3 protein: CASSLNRGEQFF
CDR3 DNA: TGTGCCAGCAGTTTAAACAGGGGTGAGCAGTTCTTC

V gene: TRBV28
D gene: TRBD1
J gene: TRBJ1-5
clone size: .
CDR3 protein: CASIRTGVFQPQHF
CDR3 DNA: TGTGCCAGCATCAGAACAGGGGTGTTTCAGCCCCAGCATTTT

V gene: TRBV6-5
D gene: .
J gene: TRBJ2-2
clone size: .
CDR3 protein: CASVATGRGELFF
CDR3 DNA: TGTGCCAGCGTGGCGACAGGCAGGGGGGAGCTGTTTTTT

V gene: TRBV4-1
D gene: .
J gene: TRBJ1-2
clone size: few
CDR3 protein: CASSQGKSPNRPPNYGYTF
CDR3 DNA: TGCGCCAGCAGCCAAGGGAAAAGCCCAAACAGGCCTCCTAACTATGGCTACACCTTC

V gene: TRBV6-2/TRBV6-3
D gene: .
J gene: TRBJ2-7
clone size: .
CDR3 protein: CASSLRTEEREQYF
CDR3 DNA: TGTGCCAGCAGTCTCCGGACGGAGGAACGCGAGCAGTACTTC

V gene: TRBV19
D gene: TRBD1
J gene: TRBJ2-2
clone size: .
CDR3 protein: CASRRTGDGETGELFF
CDR3 DNA: TGTGCCAGTAGGAGGACAGGGGACGGGGAAACCGGGGAGCTGTTTTTT

V gene: TRBV5-6
D gene: .
J gene: TRBJ1-5
clone size: .
CDR3 protein: CASSLGVAGVFQPQHF
CDR3 DNA: TGTGCCAGCAGCTTAGGTGTGGCAGGGGTTTTCCAGCCCCAGCATTTT

V gene: TRBV29-1
D gene: .
J gene: TRBJ1-2
clone size: once
CDR3 protein: CSAVDSLAFYGYTF
CDR3 DNA: TGCAGCGCGGTTGACAGTCTGGCCTTCTATGGCTACACCTTC

V gene: TRBV4-2
D gene: .
J gene: TRBJ2-7
clone size: few
CDR3 protein: CASSQDLVPSYEQYF
CDR3 DNA: TGTGCCAGCAGCCAAGATCTAGTCCCCTCCTACGAGCAGTACTTC

V gene: TRBV28
D gene: TRBD1
J gene: TRBJ1-1
clone size: .
CDR3 protein: CASSPGTVPEAFF
CDR3 DNA: TGTGCCAGCAGTCCCGGGACAGTCCCTGAAGCTTTCTTT

V gene: TRBV9
D gene: TRBD1
J gene: TRBJ2-1
clone size: .
CDR3 protein: CASSVAAGGPSSYNEQFF
CDR3 DNA: TGTGCCAGCAGCGTAGCGGCAGGGGGCCCCAGCTCCTACAATGAGCAGTTCTTC

V gene: TRBV18
D gene: .
J gene: TRBJ1-1
clone size: .
CDR3 protein: CASSPGARGTEAFF
CDR3 DNA: TGTGCCAGCTCACCGGGGGCTAGGGGAACTGAAGCTTTCTTT

V gene: TRBV6-6
D gene: TRBD1
J gene: TRBJ2-2
clone size: .
CDR3 protein: CASSRNRGNTGELFF
CDR3 DNA: TGTGCCAGCAGTCGTAACAGGGGAAACACCGGGGAGCTGTTTTTT

V gene: TRBV18
D gene: .
J gene: TRBJ2-1
clone size: .
CDR3 protein: CASSPGQDLNEQFF
CDR3 DNA: TGTGCCAGCTCACCAGGCCAGGACTTAAACGAGCAGTTCTTC

V gene: TRBV7-9
D gene: TRBD2
J gene: TRBJ2-5
clone size: .
CDR3 protein: CASSWTSQGYQYF
CDR3 DNA: TGTGCCAGCAGTTGGACTAGCCAGGGGTACCAGTACTTC

V gene: TRBV3-1/TRBV3-2
D gene: TRBD1
J gene: TRBJ1-1
clone size: .
CDR3 protein: CASSQDREAFF
CDR3 DNA: TGTGCCAGCAGCCAGGACAGGGAAGCTTTCTTT

V gene: TRBV7-8
D gene: .
J gene: TRBJ1-6
clone size: .
CDR3 protein: CASSLTNNNSPLHF
CDR3 DNA: TGTGCCAGCAGCTTAACCAACAATAATTCACCCCTCCACTTT

V gene: TRBV4-3
D gene: TRBD2
J gene: TRBJ2-7
clone size: .
CDR3 protein: CASSQVGGAEQYF
CDR3 DNA: TGCGCCAGCAGCCAGGTGGGAGGGGCCGAGCAGTACTTC

V gene: TRBV2
D gene: .
J gene: TRBJ2-3
clone size: .
CDR3 protein: CASLLADTQYF
CDR3 DNA: TGTGCCAGCCTTTTGGCCGATACGCAGTATTTT

V gene: TRBV28
D gene: TRBD2
J gene: TRBJ2-1
clone size: once
CDR3 protein: CASSFPTTSGGALNEQFF
CDR3 DNA: TGTGCCAGCAGTTTCCCCACGACTAGCGGGGGGGCTCTCAATGAGCAGTTCTTC

V gene: TRBV12-3/TRBV12-4
D gene: .
J gene: TRBJ1-1
clone size: few
CDR3 protein: CASSLDRRTEAFF
CDR3 DNA: TGTGCCAGCAGTTTAGACAGGCGCACTGAAGCTTTCTTT

V gene: TRBV10-3
D gene: TRBD1
J gene: TRBJ1-5
clone size: .
CDR3 protein: CAISEVSQGAHQPQHF
CDR3 DNA: TGTGCCATCAGTGAGGTCTCTCAGGGGGCACATCAGCCCCAGCATTTT

V gene: TRBV5-6
D gene: TRBD1
J gene: TRBJ1-5
clone size: .
CDR3 protein: CASSAKQGARYQPQHF
CDR3 DNA: TGTGCCAGCAGCGCCAAACAGGGGGCGCGGTATCAGCCCCAGCATTTT

V gene: TRBV5-4
D gene: .
J gene: TRBJ1-6
clone size: .
CDR3 protein: CASSSLPGQGNSPLHF
CDR3 DNA: TGTGCCAGCAGCTCCCTACCGGGACAAGGAAATTCACCCCTCCACTTT

V gene: TRBV18
D gene: .
J gene: TRBJ1-6
clone size: .
CDR3 protein: CASSHRTVSSYNSPLHF
CDR3 DNA: TGTGCCAGCTCACACCGGACAGTGAGCTCCTATAATTCACCCCTCCACTTT

V gene: TRBV6-2/TRBV6-3
D gene: TRBD2
J gene: TRBJ2-2
clone size: .
CDR3 protein: CASSYRGGNTGELFF
CDR3 DNA: TGTGCCAGCAGTTATCGCGGGGGGAACACCGGGGAGCTGTTTTTT

V gene: TRBV5-6
D gene: .
J gene: TRBJ1-2
clone size: .
CDR3 protein: CASSLGFRGDYGYTF
CDR3 DNA: TGTGCCAGCAGCCTGGGGTTTCGGGGGGACTATGGCTACACCTTC

V gene: TRBV7-8
D gene: .
J gene: TRBJ2-7
clone size: .
CDR3 protein: CASSLGRGGYEQYF
CDR3 DNA: TGTGCCAGCAGCTTAGGACGGGGTGGCTACGAGCAGTACTTC

V gene: TRBV9
D gene: .
J gene: TRBJ2-1
clone size: .
CDR3 protein: CASSEQGNEQFF
CDR3 DNA: TGTGCCAGCAGCGAGCAGGGGAATGAGCAGTTCTTC

V gene: TRBV6-6
D gene: .
J gene: TRBJ1-6
clone size: .
CDR3 protein: CASSPEEGIDSPLHF
CDR3 DNA: TGTGCCAGCAGCCCAGAGGAGGGTATAGATTCACCCCTCCACTTT

V gene: TRBV29-1
D gene: .
J gene: TRBJ2-7
clone size: once
CDR3 protein: CSVVYRDREQYF
CDR3 DNA: TGCAGCGTTGTTTACCGGGATCGCGAGCAGTACTTC

V gene: TRBV19
D gene: .
J gene: TRBJ2-7
clone size: once
CDR3 protein: CASSPAQVLYEQYF
CDR3 DNA: TGTGCCAGTAGCCCCGCACAGGTCCTCTACGAGCAGTACTTC

V gene: TRBV20-1
D gene: .
J gene: TRBJ1-2
clone size: .
CDR3 protein: CSAIEGPSYGYTF
CDR3 DNA: TGCAGTGCTATTGAGGGGCCGTCCTATGGCTACACCTTC

V gene: TRBV11-1
D gene: .
J gene: TRBJ2-1
clone size: .
CDR3 protein: CASSLGRGQSNEQFF
CDR3 DNA: TGTGCCAGCAGCTTAGGGAGGGGACAGAGCAATGAGCAGTTCTTC

V gene: TRBV6-2/TRBV6-3
D gene: TRBD1
J gene: TRBJ1-6
clone size: few
CDR3 protein: CASSYGTGQGGLSPLHF
CDR3 DNA: TGTGCCAGCAGTTACGGAACAGGACAGGGTGGACTTTCACCCCTCCACTTT

V gene: TRBV28
D gene: TRBD1
J gene: TRBJ1-1
clone size: .
CDR3 protein: CASIYNRGRRTVNTEAFF
CDR3 DNA: TGTGCCAGCATTTATAACAGGGGGCGAAGGACGGTGAACACTGAAGCTTTCTTT

V gene: TRBV4-1
D gene: TRBD1
J gene: TRBJ2-3
clone size: .
CDR3 protein: CASGHRGQRDTQYF
CDR3 DNA: TGCGCCAGCGGCCACAGGGGGCAAAGAGATACGCAGTATTTT

V gene: TRBV6-9
D gene: .
J gene: TRBJ1-2
clone size: .
CDR3 protein: CASRRLIRRKGEDYGYTF
CDR3 DNA: TGTGCCAGCAGACGACTTATCCGGAGGAAGGGGGAAGACTATGGCTACACCTTC

V gene: TRBV4-3
D gene: .
J gene: TRBJ1-2
clone size: .
CDR3 protein: CASSQVGGPNYGYTF
CDR3 DNA: TGCGCCAGCAGCCAAGTCGGGGGGCCTAACTATGGCTACACCTTC

V gene: TRBV7-7
D gene: TRBD1
J gene: TRBJ2-5
clone size: .
CDR3 protein: CASSPSTGAAKTQYF
CDR3 DNA: TGTGCTAGCAGCCCCTCTACAGGGGCGGCAAAGACCCAGTACTTC

V gene: TRBV5-4
D gene: TRBD2
J gene: TRBJ2-3
clone size: .
CDR3 protein: CASSDRLAFWTDTQYF
CDR3 DNA: TGTGCCAGCAGCGATCGACTAGCTTTTTGGACAGATACGCAGTATTTT

V gene: TRBV15
D gene: .
J gene: TRBJ1-2
clone size: .
CDR3 protein: CATSARRGADGYGYTF
CDR3 DNA: TGTGCCACCAGCGCACGGCGCGGGGCGGATGGCTATGGCTACACCTTC

V gene: TRBV10-3
D gene: .
J gene: TRBJ1-2
clone size: once
CDR3 protein: CAISAREGSYGYTF
CDR3 DNA: TGTGCCATCAGCGCCCGCGAGGGATCCTATGGCTACACCTTC

V gene: TRBV21-1
D gene: .
J gene: TRBJ2-1
clone size: few
CDR3 protein: CASSKGLAGENEQFF
CDR3 DNA: TGTGCCAGCAGCAAAGGCCTAGCGGGGGAGAATGAGCAGTTCTTC

V gene: TRBV9
D gene: .
J gene: TRBJ1-2
clone size: .
CDR3 protein: CASSGNTRGTNYGYTF
CDR3 DNA: TGTGCCAGCAGCGGAAATACAAGGGGTACCAACTATGGCTACACCTTC

V gene: TRBV28
D gene: TRBD1
J gene: TRBJ2-7
clone size: .
CDR3 protein: CASSCGDRVFFYEQYF
CDR3 DNA: TGTGCCAGCAGTTGTGGGGACAGGGTATTTTTCTACGAGCAGTACTTC

V gene: TRBV2
D gene: TRBD1
J gene: TRBJ1-3
clone size: .
CDR3 protein: CASSGPGQGAGNTIYF
CDR3 DNA: TGTGCCAGCAGTGGCCCGGGACAGGGGGCTGGAAACACCATATATTTT

V gene: TRBV27
D gene: TRBD1
J gene: TRBJ2-5
clone size: .
CDR3 protein: CASSRTGTGLETQYF
CDR3 DNA: TGTGCCAGCAGTAGAACCGGGACAGGGTTGGAGACCCAGTACTTC